This T cell receptor beta chain was sequenced during a study of CD8 T cells in cerebrospinal fluid in Alzheimer's disease. Study observations and caveats: EBV-specific clones were neither the most expanded nor enriched in Alzheimer's patients. Compared with controls, mild cognitive impairment or Alzheimer's disease patients showed higher maximum CSF clone percentages.

With regard to this clonotype: Antigen specificity is unknown.

Germline CDR1 is DFQATT and CDR2 is SNEGSKA (reference sequence). The CDR3 loop spans 14 amino acids. TCRdb reanalyzed the 10x single-cell sequencing reads and collapses them to one entry per CDR3 protein, without DNA. Its table lists some 960 distinct CDR3 sequences. The rearrangement links TRBV20-1 to TRBJ1-3; the TCRdb D gene call, TRBD1, has no DNA to confirm it. The source material was cerebrospinal fluid. The receptor comes from a human donor in good health. The CDR3 is CSARGDRVGNTIYF.